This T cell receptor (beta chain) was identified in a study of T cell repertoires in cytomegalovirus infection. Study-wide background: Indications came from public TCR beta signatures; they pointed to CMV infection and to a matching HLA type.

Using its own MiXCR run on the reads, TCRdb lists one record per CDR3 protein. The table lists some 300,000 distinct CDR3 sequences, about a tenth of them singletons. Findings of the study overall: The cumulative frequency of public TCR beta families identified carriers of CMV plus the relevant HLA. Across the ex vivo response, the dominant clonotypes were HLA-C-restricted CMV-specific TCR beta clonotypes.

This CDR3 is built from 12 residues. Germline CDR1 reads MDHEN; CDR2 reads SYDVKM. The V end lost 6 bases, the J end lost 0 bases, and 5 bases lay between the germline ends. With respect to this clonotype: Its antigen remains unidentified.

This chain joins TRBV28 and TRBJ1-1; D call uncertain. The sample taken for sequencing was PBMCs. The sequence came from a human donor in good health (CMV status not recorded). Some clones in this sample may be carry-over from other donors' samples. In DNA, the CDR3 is TGTGCCAGCAGCAACATGAACACTGAAGCTTTCTTT. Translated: CASSNMNTEAFF.